These 26 T cell receptor beta chains share one sample of origin, sequenced in a study of T cells in Graves' hyperthyroidism and ophthalmopathy. Researchers took RNA transcripts and amplified the TCR beta CDR3 regions from them. Using the HTBI primer set, a first-round RT-PCR was run on the TCR CDR3. TCRdb passed the multiplex PCR reads through MiXCR, listing each CDR3 protein once. Altogether hundreds of thousands of distinct CDR3 sequences are present, under 25% being singletons, with the ten largest covering roughly a third. The sequenced material came from blood. The receptors were sampled from a man aged 30-40 years with Graves' ophthalmopathy.

This clonotype turned up a few times. The chain uses TRBV7-8 and TRBJ2-3; no clear D. CDR3 size: 14 residues. V gave up 2 bases and J gave up 2 bases, with 8 bases separating them. Germline assignment: CDR1 SGHVS and CDR2 FQNEAQ. The CDR3 sequence: CASSLSSVTDTQYF. The CDR3 bases are TGTGCCAGCAGCTTATCTTCCGTCACAGATACGCAGTATTTT.

This clonotype was detected a few times. This chain uses TRBV5-4 with TRBJ1-1; no clear D. Germline values: CDR1 SGHNT, CDR2 YYREEE (reference sequence). V was shortened by 0 bases and J by 2 bases, with 8 bases between the two germline ends. The CDR3 is 14 amino acids. CDR3 loop: CASSLGQQNTEAFF. As DNA, the CDR3 is TGTGCCAGCAGCTTGGGACAACAAAACACTGAAGCTTTCTTT. The full variable domain, its missing parts supplied by reference TRBV5-4 and TRBJ1-1, is ETGVTQSPTHLIKTRGQQVTLRCSSQSGHNTVSWYQQALGQGPQFIFQYYREEENGRGNFPPRFSGLQFPNYSSELNVNALELDDSALYLCASSLGQQNTEAFFGQGTRLTVV.

This clonotype was picked up many times. This chain links TRBV28 with TRBJ1-2; D might be TRBD1 (5 bases). With 8 bases removed from V and 1 base from J, the gap between germline ends came to 17 bases. Germline loops: CDR1 MDHEN, CDR2 SYDVKM. CDR3 length: 15 amino acids. CDR3 DNA sequence: TGTGCCAGCGAATCCCCAGGGTCTGGTAACTATGGCTACACCTTC. This translates into CASESPGSGNYGYTF.

Ten or more counts support this clonotype. The chain links TRBV11-2 to TRBJ2-3; 7 bases fit TRBD1. V lost 6 bases and J lost 3; bases outside the gene matches: 12. From germline, CDR1 is SGHAT and CDR2 FQNNGV. The CDR3 runs to 16 residues. The CDR3 loop reads CASSSTIAQGTDTQYF. As DNA, the CDR3 is TGTGCCAGCAGTTCCACAATTGCACAGGGGACAGATACGCAGTATTTT.

This clonotype showed up many times. The chain recombines TRBV28 with TRBJ2-1, with 10 nucleotides matching TRBD2. Looked up from germline, CDR1 is MDHEN and CDR2 is SYDVKM. This CDR3 contains 15 residues. V was pared by 3 bases and J by 8 bases, with 7 bases of the junction left unmatched. CDR3 sequence reads: CASSLSSGSSDEQFF. The CDR3 DNA is TGTGCCAGCAGTTTGTCTAGCGGGAGTTCGGATGAGCAGTTCTTC.

About this clonotype itself: Its ends do not fully match the called genes, so a read error is possible. This chain connects TRBV6-2 or TRBV6-3 to TRBJ2-1; 10 positions agree with TRBD2. Germline CDR1 and CDR2: MNHEY and SVGEGT. The CDR3 runs to 15 residues. The CDR3 spells CARSHLAGEGNEQFF. DNA of the CDR3: TGTGCCCGCAGTCACCTAGCGGGAGAGGGCAATGAGCAGTTCTTC.

This clonotype showed up many times. V usage is TRBV6-1 and J usage is TRBJ2-7, with D maybe TRBD1 (5 bases). The V end lost 4 bases, the J end lost 1 base, and 17 bases lay between the germline ends. Germline V gene data show CDR1 as MNHNS and CDR2 as SASEGT. The CDR3 contains 16 residues. CDR3 protein: CASSGLTGRASYEQYF. The CDR3 nucleotides read TGTGCCAGCAGTGGGTTGACGGGCAGGGCTTCCTACGAGCAGTACTTC.

The sample holds many counts of this clonotype. The chain is built from TRBV6-1 and TRBJ2-5; TRBD2 matches 7 bases. This CDR3 contains 17 residues. V was clipped by 6 bases and J by 2 bases; unmatched bases: 15. The germline V gene encodes CDR1 MNHNS and CDR2 SASEGT. This CDR3 reads CASRPLVGGLRQETQYF. CDR3 sequence (DNA): TGTGCCAGCAGGCCTCTAGTTGGGGGACTACGACAAGAGACCCAGTACTTC.

V is TRBV7-9 and J is TRBJ2-7, with a weak D call TRBD1 (5 bases). Trimming removed 5 bases from V and 4 bases from J, with 9 bases in between. Looked up from germline, CDR1 is SEHNR and CDR2 is FQNEAQ (reference sequence). CDR3 length: 12 residues. CDR3 amino acids: CASSETAYEQYF. DNA of the CDR3: TGTGCCAGCAGCGAGACAGCTTACGAGCAGTACTTC.

In this sample, this clonotype turned up a few times. This chain joins TRBV28 and TRBJ2-5, with D perhaps matching TRBD2 (6 bases). Trimming removed 11 bases from V and 5 bases from J, with 12 bases in between. CDR1 is MDHEN, CDR2 SYDVKM, per germline. This CDR3 is built from 11 residues. The CDR3 bases are TGTGCCGTTGAAGGGAGGGAGACCCAGTACTTC. Protein: CAVEGRETQYF.

In its sample, this clonotype was seen a few times. The genes are TRBV2 and TRBJ2-3; D uncertain. V lost 3 bases and J 7 bases, leaving 11 bases between the germline ends. Per germline, CDR1 SNHLY and CDR2 FYNNEI. The CDR3 extends over 13 amino acids. CDR3 in amino acids: CASSDPPPNTQYF. In DNA, the CDR3 is TGTGCCAGCAGTGATCCCCCCCCCAATACGCAGTATTTT.

V gene TRBV7-9 combines with J gene TRBJ2-7; D uncertain. The CDR3 loop spans 14 amino acids. The V gene's germline CDR1 is SEHNR and CDR2 FQNEAQ (reference sequence). V lost 3 bases and J 2 bases, leaving 11 bases between the germline ends. CDR3 residues: CASSFQDGPYEQYF. CDR3 DNA sequence: TGTGCCAGCAGCTTCCAAGACGGGCCCTACGAGCAGTACTTC.

This clonotype was counted a few times. The chain couples TRBV3-1 to TRBJ2-7; 11 bases are a match to TRBD2. This CDR3 has 16 amino acids. V was pared by 1 base and J by 6 bases, with 8 bases of the junction left unmatched. Germline assignment: CDR1 LGHDT and CDR2 YNNKEL (reference sequence). The CDR3 reads CASSQVTPGLAVEQYF. The CDR3 DNA reads as TGTGCCAGCAGCCAAGTTACCCCGGGACTAGCGGTCGAGCAGTACTTC.

This clonotype was counted ten times or more. The V gene is TRBV4-1, the J gene TRBJ2-5; D is ambiguous. The V and J ends lost 0 bases and 1 base respectively, with 9 bases between them. This CDR3 has 15 amino acids. Germline V lookup: CDR1 MGHRA, CDR2 YSYEKL. For the CDR3, the DNA is TGCGCCAGCAGCCAAGATAGGGCAGCCCAAGAGACCCAGTACTTC. It translates to CASSQDRAAQETQYF.

The J gene is TRBJ2-1, the V gene TRBV13; TRBD2 agrees at 7 bases. The germline V gene has CDR1 PRHDT and CDR2 FYEKMQ (reference sequence). There are 15 residues in the CDR3. V gave up 3 bases and J gave up 4 bases; unmatched junction bases: 6. CDR3 coding DNA: TGTGCCAGCAGCTTTGGCGGGAGTCTGTACAATGAGCAGTTCTTC. Translation: CASSFGGSLYNEQFF.

This clonotype came up once. This rearrangement joins TRBV19 to TRBJ2-2; D gene unclear. Germline-derived CDR1 and CDR2 are LNHDA and SQIVND (reference sequence). V lost 0 bases and J 3 bases, leaving 5 bases between the germline ends. The CDR3 consists of 14 residues. CDR3 sequence reads: CASSIEGHTGELFF. CDR3 DNA: TGTGCCAGTAGTATAGAAGGTCACACCGGGGAGCTGTTTTTT.

The table lists this clonotype with a few counts. The chain joins TRBV4-2 to TRBJ1-1, with D possibly matching TRBD1 (5 bases). The CDR3 contains 15 residues. Germline V gene sequence: CDR1 LGHNA, CDR2 YNFKEQ. V was shortened by 3 bases and J by 0 bases, with 11 bases between the two germline ends. Here the CDR3 DNA reads TGTGCCAGCAGCCACGCCGGGACCGTGAACACTGAAGCTTTCTTT. Its translation: CASSHAGTVNTEAFF.

The gene calls are TRBV6-2 or TRBV6-3 and TRBJ1-4; D is unclear. CDR3 length: 10 amino acids. V was shortened by 7 bases and J by 7 bases, with 4 bases between the two germline ends. The germline gives CDR1 MNHEY, CDR2 SVGEGT. The CDR3 loop is CASKGEKLFF. DNA for the CDR3: TGTGCCAGCAAGGGTGAAAAACTGTTTTTT.

The rearrangement links TRBV7-9 to TRBJ2-1; no firm D call. The CDR3 length is 12 residues. Trimming took 11 bases from V and 6 from J, leaving 14 bases between them. The germline CDR1 and CDR2 sequences are SEHNR and FQNEAQ (reference sequence). The CDR3 DNA sequence: TGTGCCGGATGGGCTCCGAGCAATGAGCAGTTCTTC. Residues: CAGWAPSNEQFF. Full variable domain (missing parts from reference TRBV7-9 and TRBJ2-1): DTGVSQNPRHKITKRGQNVTFRCDPISEHNRLYWYRQTLGQGPEFLTYFQNEAQLEKSRLLSDRFSAERPKGSFSTLEIQRTEQGDSAMYLCAGWAPSNEQFFGPGTRLTVL.

This clonotype was counted only a few times. This chain joins TRBV5-1 and TRBJ1-1; D unresolved. The CDR3 extends over 13 amino acids. Germline V lookup: CDR1 SGHRS, CDR2 YFSETQ. V dropped 7 bases and J dropped 1 base, with 11 bases sitting between them. The CDR3 loop is CASGSTGNTEAFF. The CDR3 DNA follows: TGCGCCAGCGGTTCGACGGGGAACACTGAAGCTTTCTTT.

This clonotype was seen only a few times. This chain joins TRBV7-9 and TRBJ2-1; 8 bases align to TRBD2. The trim removed 5 bases at V and 7 bases at J, leaving 19 bases unmatched. This CDR3 is 18 amino acids long. Germline CDR1 SEHNR, CDR2 FQNEAQ (reference sequence). CDR3 protein: CASSPTPAGDPLGNEQFF. The CDR3 coding sequence is TGTGCCAGCAGCCCTACCCCAGCGGGAGACCCGCTAGGGAATGAGCAGTTCTTC.

The chain recombines TRBV7-9 with TRBJ2-7, with D possibly matching TRBD2 (6 bases). The CDR3 consists of 16 residues. Germline loops: CDR1 SEHNR, CDR2 FQNEAQ (reference sequence). Trimming removed 1 base at V and 6 bases at J, with 19 bases between. CDR3 sequence reads: CASSLGTATSPSEQYF. The CDR3 DNA reads TGTGCCAGCAGCTTAGGAACGGCGACTAGTCCCTCCGAGCAGTACTTC.

The J gene is TRBJ2-2, the V gene TRBV6-1; 11 positions agree with TRBD2. CDR3 size: 15 residues. CDR1 and CDR2 (germline): MNHNS, SASEGT. The trim removed 6 bases at V and 11 bases at J, leaving 11 bases unmatched. The CDR3 nucleotides are TGTGCCAGCAGGTCCACGGGACTAGCGGCGGGAGAGCTGTTTTTT. Protein sequence: CASRSTGLAAGELFF.

The sample holds a few counts of this clonotype. The V gene is TRBV10-3, the J gene TRBJ2-5; TRBD1 matches 11 bases. The CDR3 loop spans 16 amino acids. CDR1 is ENHRY, CDR2 SYGVKD, per germline. V lost 6 bases, J lost 2 bases, and 8 bases stayed unmatched. CDR3 nucleotides: TGTGCCATCAGCATAGGGACAGGGGGTCGGCAAGAGACCCAGTACTTC. Residues: CAISIGTGGRQETQYF.

This clonotype was seen many times. V gene TRBV7-8 combines with J gene TRBJ1-4; 11 bases align to TRBD1. CDR3 length: 14 amino acids. Trimming took 5 bases from V and 7 from J; bases not matched to a gene: 3. Germline-derived CDR1 and CDR2 are SGHVS and FQNEAQ. CDR3 nucleotides: TGTGCCAGCAGCCTTGGGACAGGGGGTGAAAAACTGTTTTTT. The encoded protein is CASSLGTGGEKLFF.

This clonotype has just a few counts. The chain is built from TRBV28 and TRBJ1-2; 11 bases map to TRBD1. The CDR3 spans 15 residues. Germline V gene lookup returns CDR1 MDHEN and CDR2 SYDVKM. J gave up 5 bases and V 4 bases, and 6 bases lay outside the gene matches. CDR3 sequence reads: CASSSLGQGGYGYTF. The CDR3 region has the DNA TGTGCCAGCAGTTCTCTGGGACAGGGGGGTTATGGCTACACCTTC.